These 29 T cell receptor beta chains were all obtained from the same sample, sequenced in a study of CD8 T cells in Susac syndrome (dated by TCRdb to the late 2010s). Receptors were amplified or captured by the immunoSEQ multiplex PCR assay. RNA was extracted using the RNeasy kit, and about 0.45 to 1 ug of the RNA was reverse transcribed with random hexamers. Through fastp at Q25 and MiXCR, TCRdb rebuilt clones from the public reads, retaining in-frame beta chains. Rows matching on CDR3 protein sequence are summarized as one entry with the most common DNA and genes. Within this sample are 250,000 to 300,000 distinct CDR3 sequences, with around 85% of them counted one time only. The top ten clones comprise roughly 0.22% of the sample. The sequencing sample was made of CD8+ T cells from PBMCs. The receptor set was obtained from a human donor with multiple sclerosis.

This clonotype was detected only a few times. The genes are TRBV7-8 and TRBJ2-7; 7 positions agree with TRBD1. The CDR3 extends over 12 amino acids. J lost 6 bases, V lost 3 bases, and 2 bases had no gene match. CDR1 SGHVS and CDR2 FQNEAQ come from the germline V gene. The CDR3 sequence is CASSFDRAEQYF. CDR3 sequence (DNA): TGTGCCAGCAGCTTCGACAGGGCCGAGCAGTACTTC.

The rearrangement links TRBV4-3 to TRBJ2-2, with TRBD1 identical over 7 bases. V was clipped by 3 bases and J by 4 bases; unmatched bases: 5. CDR1 and CDR2 from the germline V gene are LGHNA and YSLEER. This CDR3 comprises 15 residues. The CDR3 sequence: CASSHNRDSTGELFF. CDR3 coding DNA: TGCGCCAGCAGCCACAACAGGGACAGCACCGGGGAGCTGTTTTTT.

CDR3 nucleotides: TGTGCCAGCAGTTTATCCTACTCCAATGAGCAGTTCTTC. This encodes CASSLSYSNEQFF. This chain links TRBV27 with TRBJ2-1; D remains ambiguous. Germline assignment: CDR1 MNHEY and CDR2 SMNVEV (reference sequence). V was cut by 0 bases and J by 6 bases, with 6 bases left in between. The CDR3 has 13 amino acids.

V usage is TRBV7-9 and J usage is TRBJ2-1, with D unresolved. The V end was cut by 1 base, the J end by 7 bases, with 8 bases between. In germline, CDR1 is SEHNR, CDR2 FQNEAQ (reference sequence). This CDR3 has 13 amino acids. The CDR3 DNA sequence: TGTGCCAGCAGCTTAGTCGAGCAGAATGAGCAGTTCTTC. Translation: CASSLVEQNEQFF. Looking up the rest from reference TRBV7-9 and TRBJ2-1 gives the full variable domain: DTGVSQNPRHKITKRGQNVTFRCDPISEHNRLYWYRQTLGQGPEFLTYFQNEAQLEKSRLLSDRFSAERPKGSFSTLEIQRTEQGDSAMYLCASSLVEQNEQFFGPGTRLTVL.

The V and J genes are TRBV29-1 and TRBJ2-1; 7 bases are a match to TRBD1. The trim removed 3 bases at V and 4 bases at J, leaving 6 bases unmatched. CDR1 and CDR2 (germline): SQVTM, ANQGSEA. This CDR3 contains 14 residues. The DNA for the CDR3 is TGCAGCGTTGAGGATAGGGACAGTTACAATGAGCAGTTCTTC. Translated, it gives CSVEDRDSYNEQFF.

This clonotype was detected once. This rearrangement joins TRBV5-4 to TRBJ2-1, with TRBD2 matching 9 bases. Germline V gene lookup returns CDR1 SGHNT and CDR2 YYREEE (reference sequence). V shed 1 base and J 9 bases; nucleotides not matched to a gene: 11. The CDR3 loop spans 16 amino acids. The CDR3 sequence is CASSLYGGRGTGEQFF. The CDR3 region has the DNA TGTGCCAGCAGCTTGTACGGCGGGAGGGGTACTGGTGAGCAGTTCTTC.

This clonotype was counted a few times. The chain uses TRBV6-5 and TRBJ2-7, with D unresolved. With 3 bases removed from V and 5 bases from J, the gap between germline ends came to 14 bases. Per the germline V gene, CDR1 is MNHEY and CDR2 is SVGAGI. This CDR3 is 14 amino acids long. The CDR3 DNA reads TGTGCCAGCAGTTATGGTGGGGTAAGCCACGAGCAGTACTTC. This sequence encodes CASSYGGVSHEQYF.

The rearrangement joins TRBV7-9 to TRBJ2-3; D unresolved. The V end was cut by 5 bases, the J end by 4 bases, with 13 bases between. This CDR3 is 14 amino acids long. CDR1 is SEHNR and CDR2 is FQNEAQ in the germline V gene (reference sequence). The CDR3 DNA sequence: TGTGCCAGCAGCCCGAGTAGTCCCCCAGATACGCAGTATTTT. Residues: CASSPSSPPDTQYF.

The chain combines TRBV10-3 with TRBJ1-1; D is possibly TRBD1 (5 bases). CDR3 size: 15 residues. Germline-derived CDR1 and CDR2 are ENHRY and SYGVKD. Trimming removed 0 bases at V and 0 bases at J, with 8 bases between. The CDR3 loop is CAISESGTVNTEAFF. CDR3 nucleotides: TGTGCCATCAGTGAGTCAGGGACCGTGAACACTGAAGCTTTCTTT.

This clonotype occurred a few times. This chain links TRBV19 with TRBJ1-4; D remains ambiguous. The V and J ends lost 5 bases and 3 bases respectively, with 7 bases between them. The germline CDR1 and CDR2 sequences are LNHDA and SQIVND (reference sequence). The CDR3 totals 13 residues. CDR3 loop: CASSEPPNEKLFF. CDR3 sequence (DNA): TGTGCCAGTAGTGAGCCGCCTAATGAAAAACTGTTTTTT.

In nucleotides, the CDR3 is TGCAGCGTTGAAGAGTGGAGTGGGATCTCGAGCTACGAGCAGTACTTC. Amino acids: CSVEEWSGISSYEQYF. The V gene is TRBV29-1, the J gene TRBJ2-7, with no clear D. The CDR3 runs to 16 residues. Germline lookup yields CDR1 SQVTM and CDR2 ANQGSEA. V was trimmed by 0 bases and J by 3 bases, leaving 18 bases between them.

This clonotype is a singleton in its sample. The CDR3 DNA follows: TGTGCCTGGGGCGAGGGAGCGGGAGATGACGAGCAGTACTTC. Encoded protein: CAWGEGAGDDEQYF. This chain uses TRBV30 with TRBJ2-7, with 8 nucleotides matching TRBD2. With V trimmed by 5 bases and J by 5 bases, 11 bases remained unmatched. The CDR3 extends over 14 amino acids. Germline CDR1 and CDR2: GTSNPN and SVGIG (reference sequence).

The chain uses TRBV21-1 and TRBJ1-4; the listed D gene, TRBD1, was not tested against the DNA. TRBV21-1 is flagged as a pseudogene. This CDR3 is 15 amino acids long. The DNA of the CDR3 is TGTGCCGGCAGAGGGACAGGGCAACTAATGAAAAAACTGTTTTTT. This encodes CAGRGTGQLMKKLFF.

This clonotype was counted between two and nine times. The chain joins TRBV4-1 to TRBJ1-5; no definite D call. This CDR3 has 15 residues. CDR1 and CDR2 from the germline V gene are MGHRA and YSYEKL. Trimming cost V 4 bases and J 7 bases, with 17 bases left between them. The CDR3 spells CASSPGRSPEQPQHF. Here the CDR3 DNA reads TGCGCCAGCAGCCCCGGAAGGTCCCCGGAGCAGCCCCAGCATTTT.

The chain is built from TRBV9 and TRBJ2-7; 11 nucleotides align to TRBD1. The CDR3 totals 15 residues. V was pared by 0 bases and J by 3 bases, with 2 bases of the junction left unmatched. Germline V CDR1 and CDR2: SGDLS, YYNGEE. The CDR3 nucleotides are TGTGCCAGCAGCGTAGTAGGGACAGGGGGCTACGAGCAGTACTTC. This gives the protein CASSVVGTGGYEQYF.

This clonotype was seen only a few times. The chain uses TRBV6-1 and TRBJ2-1, with TRBD1 as a possible D gene (6 bases). In germline, CDR1 is MNHNS, CDR2 SASEGT. Trimming removed 7 bases from V and 3 bases from J, with 7 bases in between. CDR3 length: 12 amino acids. The chain's CDR3 is CASKTGYNEQFF. The CDR3 DNA follows: TGTGCCAGCAAGACAGGCTACAATGAGCAGTTCTTC.

The chain links TRBV6-2 or TRBV6-3 to TRBJ2-1; 7 bases are shared with TRBD2. J was trimmed by 2 bases and V by 6 bases; bases with no gene match: 4. Germline CDR1 reads MNHEY; CDR2 reads SVGEGT. The CDR3 covers 14 residues. The CDR3 here is CASRSLAPYNEQFF. The CDR3 DNA reads TGTGCCAGCAGGTCACTAGCGCCCTACAATGAGCAGTTCTTC.

This chain uses TRBV20-1 with TRBJ2-5; 14 bases map to TRBD2. Unmatched junction bases numbered 5, after V lost 6 bases and J lost 5 bases. The CDR3 length is 14 residues. CDR1 is DFQATT and CDR2 is SNEGSKA in the germline V gene (reference sequence). The CDR3, as DNA: TGCAGTGCCCGGACTAGCGGGAGGCGGGAGACCCAGTACTTC. Residues: CSARTSGRRETQYF.

This clonotype was counted between two and nine times. V gene TRBV7-2 combines with J gene TRBJ1-4; D unclear. The CDR3 consists of 17 residues. Per germline, CDR1 SGHTA and CDR2 FQGNSA. Deletions cut 4 bases from V and 5 bases from J, with 20 bases between. CDR3 loop: CASSSLGGRTLNEKLFF. The CDR3 DNA is TGTGCCAGCAGCTCCCTTGGCGGCCGAACCTTAAATGAAAAACTGTTTTTT.

CDR3 in amino acids: CASSPRTSGRSDTQYF. In nucleotides, the CDR3 is TGTGCCAGCAGTCCGCGGACTAGCGGGAGATCAGATACGCAGTATTTT. The chain joins TRBV6-6 to TRBJ2-3, with TRBD2 matching over 13 bases. V lost 5 bases to trimming and J lost 4 bases; unmatched junction nucleotides: 6. This CDR3 has 16 residues. CDR1 and CDR2 (germline): MNHNY, SVGAGI (reference sequence).

The V gene is TRBV5-4, the J gene TRBJ2-2; 11 bases align to TRBD2. Per the germline V gene, CDR1 is SGHNT and CDR2 is YYREEE (reference sequence). After removal of 4 bases from V and 17 bases from J, the junction contained 19 bases not matched to a gene. The CDR3 loop spans 16 amino acids. CDR3 sequence: CASSLALAGGIGEPFF. The CDR3 DNA sequence: TGTGCCAGCAGCCTGGCGCTAGCGGGAGGTATCGGGGAGCCCTTTTTT.

The genes are TRBV7-9 and TRBJ1-2; 9 positions match TRBD1. CDR1 and CDR2 from the germline V gene are SEHNR and FQNEAQ (reference sequence). The CDR3 sequence is 14 residues long. V shed 0 bases and J 8 bases; nucleotides not matched to a gene: 4. CDR3 region: CASSLARTGAGYTF. The CDR3 DNA reads TGTGCCAGCAGCTTAGCCCGGACAGGGGCCGGCTACACCTTC.

This clonotype was seen only once. The V call is TRBV7-8, the J call TRBJ1-5; 8 nucleotides match TRBD1. Germline assignment: CDR1 SGHVS and CDR2 FQNEAQ. The CDR3 sequence is 16 residues long. V lost 1 base and J lost 1; bases outside the gene matches: 3. In DNA, the CDR3 is TGTGCCAGCAGCTTAGAGCAGGGGGCGAGCAATCAGCCCCAGCATTTT. Its protein is CASSLEQGASNQPQHF.

The chain recombines TRBV7-8 with TRBJ2-3; D uncertain. Germline loops: CDR1 SGHVS, CDR2 FQNEAQ. With 5 bases removed from V and 5 bases from J, the gap between germline ends came to 14 bases. CDR3 length equals 14 residues. This CDR3 is CASSHRRGGDTQYF. The CDR3 nucleotides read TGTGCCAGCAGCCACAGACGAGGCGGAGATACGCAGTATTTT.

The chain recombines TRBV27 with TRBJ2-7, with 7 nucleotides matching TRBD1. Germline values: CDR1 MNHEY, CDR2 SMNVEV (reference sequence). Trimming at V came to 5 bases and at J to 2 bases, leaving 6 bases not matched to a gene. This CDR3 region has 14 residues. The CDR3 coding sequence is TGTGCCAGCAGTCCGACAGGGCTGACCTACGAGCAGTACTTC. Translating it yields CASSPTGLTYEQYF.

V gene TRBV12-3 or TRBV12-4 combines with J gene TRBJ1-2; D is possibly TRBD1 (5 bases). V dropped 7 bases and J dropped 4 bases, with 13 bases sitting between them. The CDR3 sequence is 13 residues long. The CDR3 region has the DNA TGTGCCAGCAACCCCCGGGACTTCTATGGCTACACCTTC. It codes for CASNPRDFYGYTF.

The rearrangement joins TRBV6-2 or TRBV6-3 to TRBJ1-5, with a weak D call TRBD1 (5 bases). Germline V gene data show CDR1 as MNHEY and CDR2 as SVGEGT. The CDR3 is 13 residues long. Trimming took 6 bases from V and 3 from J, leaving 9 bases between them. CDR3 DNA sequence: TGTGCCAGCAGGCAGGGTTTCAATCAGCCCCAGCATTTT. Protein product: CASRQGFNQPQHF.

This chain uses TRBV10-3 with TRBJ2-5; D perhaps matches TRBD2 (7 bases). V dropped 2 bases and J dropped 9 bases, with 22 bases sitting between them. Germline V gene data show CDR1 as ENHRY and CDR2 as SYGVKD. This CDR3 contains 16 residues. CDR3 loop: CAISERVGGRPEAQYF. The DNA of the CDR3 is TGTGCCATCAGTGAGAGAGTGGGGGGGCGGCCCGAGGCCCAGTACTTC.

The chain links TRBV13 to TRBJ1-2, with TRBD1 matching over 7 bases. The CDR3 is made up of 15 amino acids. Germline CDR1 and CDR2: PRHDT and FYEKMQ (reference sequence). The V and J ends lost 5 bases and 2 bases, in that order; junction bases with no gene match: 8. As DNA, the CDR3 is TGTGCCAGCAGCAGACGTGGACAGGACAACTATGGCTACACCTTC. Translation gives CASSRRGQDNYGYTF.